This paragraph covers one T cell receptor beta chain sequence. It was across several immunoSEQ plates that each subset's genomic DNA was evenly split. Sequencing was performed with immunoSEQ multiplex PCR; in TCRdb, only in-frame clones are kept and a portion is missing. The sample records about 1.5 million clones, approximately 98% being singletons. The data derive from a study of shared clonotypes between healthy human individuals. Background on the study: Donors consisted of a couple of women and a few men between 18 and 49.

The V gene's germline CDR1 is LNHDA and CDR2 SQIVND (reference sequence). V lost 3 bases, J lost 3 bases, and 6 bases stayed unmatched. The CDR3 extends over 16 amino acids. The chain carries TRBV19 and TRBJ2-1, with 9 nucleotides matching TRBD2. The receptor was derived from a man aged 25 to 40 in good health. The sequenced sample consisted of naive CD4+ T cells sorted from blood. As to subset: CD45RA+ positively selected. Written as DNA, the CDR3 is TGTGCCAGTAGTATTACGCCTAGCGGGAACTACAATGAGCAGTTCTTC. Protein: CASSITPSGNYNEQFF.